These 30 T cell receptor beta chains share one sample of origin, sequenced in a study of shared clonotypes between healthy human individuals. Some clones are missing from TCRdb's copy, which holds only in-frame ones; the method was immunoSEQ multiplex PCR. The profile shows about 690,000 clones, 90% of them singletons. Sequencing was performed on memory CD8+ T cells from PBMCs. The subset here: CD45RO+ cells pooled with CCR7-negative TemRA cells. Receptors originate from a man between 18 and 35 years old in good health. Some clones in this sample may be carry-over from other donors' samples.

CDR3 protein: CASSPLLGGGRTEAFF. The CDR3 DNA is TGTGCCAGCAGTCCGTTGTTAGGGGGGGGACGCACTGAAGCTTTCTTT. The chain uses TRBV27 and TRBJ1-1; a weak D match, TRBD1 (6 bases). The V and J ends lost 5 bases and 4 bases respectively, with 20 bases between them. The CDR3 is made up of 16 amino acids. CDR1 is MNHEY and CDR2 is SMNVEV in the germline V gene (reference sequence).

The CDR3 DNA reads as TGTGCCAGCAGCGTAATATGGGCCAAAAACATTCAGTACTTC. It is translated as CASSVIWAKNIQYF. The V and J genes are TRBV9 and TRBJ2-4; D is ambiguous. CDR1 is SGDLS and CDR2 is YYNGEE in the germline V gene. V was cut by 1 base and J by 1 base, with 6 bases left in between. CDR3 length: 14 residues.

The CDR3 sequence is CAISESQDMNTEAFF. The CDR3 coding sequence is TGTGCCATCAGTGAGTCACAGGACATGAACACTGAAGCTTTCTTT. The chain uses TRBV10-3 and TRBJ1-1; D possibly corresponds to TRBD1 (5 bases). The CDR3 is made up of 15 amino acids. CDR1 is ENHRY, CDR2 SYGVKD, per germline. Trimming cost V 0 bases and J 0 bases, with 8 bases left between them.

V and J are TRBV7-8 and TRBJ1-1; a weak D match, TRBD1 (5 bases). The CDR3 has 13 residues. Germline V lookup: CDR1 SGHVS, CDR2 FQNEAQ. V gave up 6 bases and J gave up 7 bases, with 15 bases separating them. Here the CDR3 DNA reads TGTGCCAGCAGTTGGGGGGTTTACGATGAAGCTTTCTTT. Translated: CASSWGVYDEAFF.

The rearrangement uses TRBV13 and TRBJ2-3; weak D call: TRBD2 (6 bases). V gave up 3 bases and J gave up 4 bases, with 14 bases separating them. Germline V gene lookup returns CDR1 PRHDT and CDR2 FYEKMQ (reference sequence). The CDR3 totals 15 residues. The CDR3 is CASSFGRDTPDTQYF. Written as DNA, the CDR3 is TGTGCCAGCAGCTTTGGGCGGGATACTCCAGATACGCAGTATTTT.

The rearrangement links TRBV6-6 to TRBJ2-4; no definite D call. The CDR3 has 13 amino acids. In germline, CDR1 is MNHNY, CDR2 SVGAGI (reference sequence). V shed 6 bases and J shed 9 bases, with 15 bases lying between them. The CDR3 protein is CASSLDSTTIQYF. CDR3 coding DNA: TGTGCCAGCAGCCTTGACTCAACCACCATTCAGTACTTC.

This chain links TRBV27 with TRBJ2-7, with 10 positions matching TRBD1. The J segment lost 3 bases and the V segment lost 0 bases, leaving 5 bases of the junction unmatched. Germline V gene sequence: CDR1 MNHEY, CDR2 SMNVEV (reference sequence). The CDR3 runs 16 residues. The CDR3 is CASSLSPGTGDYEQYF. As DNA, the CDR3 is TGTGCCAGCAGTTTATCGCCCGGGACAGGGGACTACGAGCAGTACTTC.

This clone showed up just a few times. The V call is TRBV30, the J call TRBJ2-2; possibly TRBD2 for D (5 bases). V was shortened by 3 bases and J by 7 bases, with 12 bases between the two germline ends. CDR1 is GTSNPN, CDR2 SVGIG, per germline (reference sequence). CDR3 length: 13 residues. The CDR3: CAWRLGRLGELFF. The DNA of the CDR3 is TGTGCCTGGAGACTAGGACGCCTCGGGGAGCTGTTTTTT.

This sequence joins TRBV6-4 and TRBJ2-3; D is possibly TRBD1 (6 bases). CDR1 is MRHNA, CDR2 SNTAGT, per germline. The CDR3 spans 18 residues. V shed 0 bases and J shed 6 bases, with 22 bases lying between them. The CDR3 DNA sequence: TGTGCCAGCAGTGACTCGTCTTCCTTGGGCAGGGGTGCCGATACGCAGTATTTT. Residues: CASSDSSSLGRGADTQYF.

V usage is TRBV30 and J usage is TRBJ2-7; the D gene is possibly TRBD1 (6 bases). The CDR3 length is 13 residues. The germline V and J ends were trimmed by 5 bases and 3 bases, with 14 bases remaining between them. The germline gives CDR1 GTSNPN, CDR2 SVGIG (reference sequence). The DNA of the CDR3 is TGTGCCTGGTCGGAGGCCAGGGGCTACGAGCAGTACTTC. Residues: CAWSEARGYEQYF. The variable domain in full, completed from reference TRBV30 and TRBJ2-7, reads SQTIHQWPATLVQPVGSPLSLECTVEGTSNPNLYWYRQAAGRGLQLLFYSVGIGQISSEVPQNLSASRPQDRQFILSSKKLLLSDSGFYLCAWSEARGYEQYFGPGTRLTVT.

CDR3 in DNA: TGTGCCAGCAGTTTCCGGGGCTCCGAGCAGTACTTC. Translation gives CASSFRGSEQYF. The chain carries TRBV27 and TRBJ2-7; perhaps D is TRBD1 or TRBD2 (5 bases each). Trimming shortened V by 3 bases and J by 6 bases, and 9 bases separated the two germline ends. Germline-derived CDR1 and CDR2 are MNHEY and SMNVEV (reference sequence). The CDR3 contains 12 residues.

This sequence joins TRBV6-1 and TRBJ2-7; 8 nucleotides agree with TRBD2. Germline lookup yields CDR1 MNHNS and CDR2 SASEGT. The V segment lost 2 bases and the J segment 0 bases; nucleotides outside the gene matches: 6. This CDR3 has 16 amino acids. CDR3 coding DNA: TGTGCCAGCAGTGAACAAGCTAGCGGGCCCTCCTACGAGCAGTACTTC. Translating gives CASSEQASGPSYEQYF.

The rearrangement joins TRBV13 to TRBJ1-4, with 9 bases identical to TRBD1. The trim removed 4 bases at V and 6 bases at J, leaving 12 bases unmatched. Per germline, CDR1 PRHDT and CDR2 FYEKMQ (reference sequence). The CDR3 sequence is 17 residues long. CDR3 sequence: CASSSTLRDRDDEKLFF. The CDR3 region has the DNA TGTGCCAGCAGCTCTACGCTGCGGGACAGGGATGATGAAAAACTGTTTTTT.

The chain has TRBV14 and TRBJ2-2; 8 nucleotides match TRBD2. The CDR3 has 17 residues. Trimming cost V 1 base and J 5 bases; bases outside gene matches: 9. Germline CDR1 is SGHDN and CDR2 is FVKESK. CDR3 nucleotides: TGTGCCAGCAGCCAAGGGCTAGCGGGTAGTGGTACCGGGGAGCTGTTTTTT. The encoded protein is CASSQGLAGSGTGELFF.

The chain joins TRBV5-1 to TRBJ2-7; TRBD1 or TRBD2 may be the D gene (5 bases each). Per the germline V gene, CDR1 is SGHRS and CDR2 is YFSETQ. Trimming left V 7 bases short and J 1 base short, with 15 bases between. CDR3 length: 14 amino acids. CDR3 coding DNA: TGCGCCAGCTCTCCGGGGACGAATTCCTACGAGCAGTACTTC. This gives the protein CASSPGTNSYEQYF.

There are a few counts of this clone. This chain links TRBV19 with TRBJ1-1; maybe TRBD1 (5 bases). Germline V gene sequence: CDR1 LNHDA, CDR2 SQIVND (reference sequence). This CDR3 contains 13 residues. Trimming cost V 10 bases and J 1 base, with 13 bases left between them. The DNA for the CDR3 is TGTGCCATCGACGAGGGGCCGAACACTGAAGCTTTCTTT. It encodes CAIDEGPNTEAFF. Complete variable domain (other parts from reference TRBV19 and TRBJ1-1): DGGITQSPKYLFRKEGQNVTLSCEQNLNHDAMYWYRQDPGQGLRLIYYSQIVNDFQKGDIAEGYSVSREKKESFPLTVTSAQKNPTAFYLCAIDEGPNTEAFFGQGTRLTVV.

The chain recombines TRBV27 with TRBJ1-5; D remains unclear. This CDR3 comprises 14 residues. CDR1 is MNHEY and CDR2 is SMNVEV in the germline V gene (reference sequence). The germline V and J ends were trimmed by 2 bases and 7 bases, with 12 bases remaining between them. The CDR3 sequence: CASSLQVPGQPQHF. As DNA, the CDR3 is TGTGCCAGCAGTTTACAAGTCCCGGGCCAGCCCCAGCATTTT.

V usage is TRBV19 and J usage is TRBJ1-1, with D possibly being TRBD1 (6 bases). Per the germline V gene, CDR1 is LNHDA and CDR2 is SQIVND (reference sequence). This CDR3 comprises 13 residues. Trimming pared 7 bases from V and 3 bases from J, leaving 12 bases between. The CDR3, as DNA: TGTGCCAGTACTTGGGGGCTATACACTGAAGCTTTCTTT. Encoded protein: CASTWGLYTEAFF.

This clone was picked up a small number of times. The chain employs TRBV4-1 and TRBJ1-1, with D perhaps TRBD1 (6 bases). This CDR3 has 14 amino acids. Per germline, CDR1 MGHRA and CDR2 YSYEKL. Trimming took 1 base from V and 4 from J, leaving 10 bases between them. This CDR3 is CASSQATGATEAFF. The CDR3 DNA follows: TGCGCCAGCAGCCAAGCGACAGGCGCCACTGAAGCTTTCTTT.

The chain recombines TRBV9 with TRBJ1-2, with a possible D match to TRBD1 (5 bases). This CDR3 spans 16 amino acids. Trimming took off 3 bases at V and 2 bases at J, with 17 bases between the two ends. Germline-derived CDR1 and CDR2 are SGDLS and YYNGEE. CDR3 coding DNA: TGTGCCAGCAGCGCCTCCGGGACCCTTATGAACTATGGCTACACCTTC. This codes for CASSASGTLMNYGYTF.

The J gene is TRBJ2-2, the V gene TRBV28, with D tentatively TRBD1 (5 bases). The germline CDR1 and CDR2 sequences are MDHEN and SYDVKM. With 10 bases removed from V and 2 bases from J, the gap between germline ends came to 17 bases. The CDR3 contains 15 residues. The CDR3 DNA is TGTGCCACCACATTTACAGGTGCTAACACCGGGGAGCTGTTTTTT. Amino acids: CATTFTGANTGELFF.

Written as DNA, the CDR3 is TGTGCCAGCAGCCGACTAGCGGGAATACGCGATGAGCAGTTCTTC. It codes for CASSRLAGIRDEQFF. The gene calls are TRBV11-2 and TRBJ2-1; the match to TRBD2 covers 11 bases. With V trimmed by 5 bases and J by 8 bases, 8 bases remained unmatched. The CDR3 spans 15 residues. Germline V gene sequence: CDR1 SGHAT, CDR2 FQNNGV.

The chain joins TRBV4-3 to TRBJ1-1, with unresolved D. CDR1 is LGHNA, CDR2 YSLEER, per germline. There are 15 residues in the CDR3. Trimming left V 3 bases short and J 1 base short, with 12 bases between. The CDR3 DNA reads as TGCGCCAGCAGCCACAGCACGGGATCGAACACTGAAGCTTTCTTT. Its translation is CASSHSTGSNTEAFF.

Many counts were recorded for this clone. The chain couples TRBV6-4 to TRBJ1-5; D possibly corresponds to TRBD1 (5 bases). The CDR3 consists of 14 residues. V was trimmed by 3 bases and J by 0 bases, leaving 6 bases between them. The germline V gene encodes CDR1 MRHNA and CDR2 SNTAGT. CDR3: CASSEGDSNQPQHF. Here the CDR3 DNA reads TGTGCCAGCAGTGAGGGGGATAGCAATCAGCCCCAGCATTTT.

As DNA, the CDR3 is TGCAGCGTTCACAGACAGGGAGGTGACACTGAAGCTTTCTTT. As protein: CSVHRQGGDTEAFF. The rearrangement links TRBV29-1 to TRBJ1-1; 7 positions agree with TRBD1. Germline CDR1 and CDR2: SQVTM and ANQGSEA. The CDR3 runs to 14 residues. The trim removed 5 bases at V and 3 bases at J, leaving 9 bases unmatched.

The chain recombines TRBV7-7 with TRBJ2-7; a weak D match, TRBD1 (6 bases). CDR3 length equals 15 residues. Germline V gene data show CDR1 as SSHAT and CDR2 as FNYEAQ (reference sequence). Trimming pared 1 base from V and 3 bases from J, leaving 13 bases between. For the CDR3, the DNA is TGTGCCAGCAGCTTAGTTGGACAGCTGGGCTACGAGCAGTACTTC. Translating it yields CASSLVGQLGYEQYF.

The V and J genes are TRBV25-1 and TRBJ1-5; D is undetermined. Germline CDR1 is MGHDK and CDR2 is SYGVNS. The CDR3 contains 13 residues. Trimming cost V 5 bases and J 4 bases, with 9 bases left between them. CDR3 nucleotide sequence: TGTGCCAGCAGTCCGGGATTGAATCAGCCCCAGCATTTT. It translates to CASSPGLNQPQHF.

The chain has TRBV5-1 and TRBJ2-1, with 7 nucleotides matching TRBD2. The trim removed 4 bases at V and 0 bases at J, leaving 13 bases unmatched. Germline-derived CDR1 and CDR2 are SGHRS and YFSETQ. The CDR3 runs to 18 residues. CDR3 coding DNA: TGCGCCAGCAGCCCAAGGTCTTTCGGGAGGTACTCCTACAATGAGCAGTTCTTC. Encoded protein: CASSPRSFGRYSYNEQFF.

The chain joins TRBV20-1 to TRBJ1-2, with TRBD1 as a possible D gene (6 bases). CDR1 DFQATT and CDR2 SNEGSKA come from the germline V gene (reference sequence). V dropped 3 bases and J dropped 8 bases, with 10 bases sitting between them. This CDR3 contains 11 residues. The CDR3 loop reads CSASLQGGYTF. CDR3 in DNA: TGCAGTGCTAGCTTACAGGGAGGCTACACCTTC.

This CDR3 reads CASSSPGTTYNEQFF. The CDR3, as DNA: TGTGCCAGCAGCTCTCCCGGGACTACATACAATGAGCAGTTCTTC. This sequence joins TRBV11-3 and TRBJ2-1, with 7 bases identical to TRBD2. With 4 bases clipped from V and 4 bases from J, the junction kept 7 bases outside the gene matches. CDR1 SGHNT and CDR2 YENEEA come from the germline V gene. The CDR3 runs to 15 residues.